These 9 T cell receptor beta chains share one sample of origin, sequenced in a study of blood T cell repertoires in COVID-19. Sequencing used immunoSEQ multiplex PCR; TCRdb keeps in-frame clones, though not all of them. The data show under 300,000 clones, approximately 90% seen once. Sequenced: PBMCs or T cells enriched from blood (not recorded which). The receptors were sampled from a woman in her 30s with acute COVID-19.

V usage is TRBV28 and J usage is TRBJ2-7; a weak D match, TRBD1 (5 bases). The V end lost 3 bases, the J end lost 4 bases, and 7 bases lay between the germline ends. The CDR3 runs to 12 residues. The V gene's germline CDR1 is MDHEN and CDR2 SYDVKM. CDR3 loop: CASSFGAYEQYF. The CDR3 DNA sequence: TGTGCCAGCAGTTTTGGGGCATACGAGCAGTACTTC.

The sample holds one count of this clone. This chain links TRBV10-3 with TRBJ2-2, with 9 nucleotides matching TRBD2. Looked up from germline, CDR1 is ENHRY and CDR2 is SYGVKD. Germline trimming cut 6 bases from V and 6 bases from J; bases unmatched to any gene: 17. The CDR3 has 18 residues. The CDR3 here is CAIREVAGDRMEPGELFF. For the CDR3, the DNA is TGTGCCATCAGGGAGGTAGCGGGAGATAGAATGGAGCCCGGGGAGCTGTTTTTT.

This clone is a singleton in its sample. The chain uses TRBV2 and TRBJ1-5, with a possible D match to TRBD1 (5 bases). The CDR3 consists of 14 residues. CDR1 and CDR2 from the germline V gene are SNHLY and FYNNEI. The V end lost 7 bases, the J end lost 3 bases, and 13 bases lay between the germline ends. The CDR3 nucleotides read TGTGCCAGCACCGAGGACACTCCCAATCAGCCCCAGCATTTT. It encodes CASTEDTPNQPQHF.

The rearrangement joins TRBV2 to TRBJ2-2; 12 nucleotides agree with TRBD1. The CDR3 has 16 residues. V trimming: 6 bases; J trimming: 5 bases; junction bases outside the gene matches: 7. The germline CDR1 and CDR2 sequences are SNHLY and FYNNEI. In DNA form, the CDR3 reads TGTGCCAGCAGCCCGGGGACAGGGGGCGAGACCGGGGAGCTGTTTTTT. Protein: CASSPGTGGETGELFF.

For the CDR3, the DNA is TGCGCCAGCAGCCAAGAGGAGCGAGATCAGCCCCAGCATTTT. It specifies CASSQEERDQPQHF. The V call is TRBV4-3, the J call TRBJ1-5; D remains unclear. V lost 0 bases and J 5 bases, leaving 8 bases between the germline ends. Germline loops: CDR1 LGHNA, CDR2 YSLEER. CDR3 length: 14 residues.

This chain links TRBV27 with TRBJ1-2; D possibly corresponds to TRBD1 (5 bases). The germline V gene encodes CDR1 MNHEY and CDR2 SMNVEV (reference sequence). Trimming shortened V by 6 bases and J by 4 bases, and 12 bases separated the two germline ends. CDR3 length: 13 amino acids. The CDR3 region has the DNA TGTGCCAGCAGAGTGGGGCGACTCTATGGCTACACCTTC. It is translated as CASRVGRLYGYTF.

The V gene is TRBV21-1, the J gene TRBJ1-6; no check of the table's D call, TRBD1, against the DNA was made. TRBV21-1 corresponds to a pseudogene. The CDR3 sequence is 13 residues long. In DNA form, the CDR3 reads TGTGCCACCACGCCCAGGCCAAATTCACCCCTCCACTTT. This codes for CATTPRPNSPLHF.

V gene TRBV9 combines with J gene TRBJ2-1; 13 bases fit TRBD2. Germline V gene data show CDR1 as SGDLS and CDR2 as YYNGEE. This CDR3 has 16 residues. The junction had 3 bases not matched to a gene; V was cut back by 4 bases and J by 2 bases. The CDR3 DNA is TGTGCCAGCAGCCCCACTAGCGGGAGGGCCTACAATGAGCAGTTCTTC. This codes for CASSPTSGRAYNEQFF.

The genes are TRBV6-1 and TRBJ2-1; tentative D call: TRBD1 (7 bases). The CDR3 spans 17 residues. Germline values: CDR1 MNHNS, CDR2 SASEGT. V was pared by 0 bases and J by 4 bases, with 16 bases between. The CDR3 DNA reads TGTGCCAGCAGTGAAGCCAGGGGGGCCCCCGGTTACAATGAGCAGTTCTTC. Its protein is CASSEARGAPGYNEQFF.